The sequence of this TCR beta chain was determined in a study of blood T cell repertoires in COVID-19. At the level of the study: Sources were T cells, B-cell-depleted T cells, or PBMCs; the material itself was cDNA or gDNA.

Germline V lookup: CDR1 KGHDR, CDR2 SFDVKD. V shed 4 bases and J 9 bases; nucleotides not matched to a gene: 8. This CDR3 has 14 amino acids. Original data processing: By means of reference gene primer amplification, nucleated cell counts were estimated. Clones were sequenced by immunoSEQ multiplex PCR, and TCRdb holds only the in-frame ones, with some missing. That table gives V, J and clone size, and the DNA gave D and trimming. The sample holds approximately 30,000 clones, roughly 90% seen once. The genes are TRBV24-1 and TRBJ1-5, with 7 bases identical to TRBD1. Sample: peripheral blood. The sequence was collected from a human donor with active COVID-19. The donor label of this sample is uncertain. In DNA, the CDR3 is TGTGCCACCAGTGACGGAAGGACAGGAGGGCCCCAGCATTTT. This encodes CATSDGRTGGPQHF.